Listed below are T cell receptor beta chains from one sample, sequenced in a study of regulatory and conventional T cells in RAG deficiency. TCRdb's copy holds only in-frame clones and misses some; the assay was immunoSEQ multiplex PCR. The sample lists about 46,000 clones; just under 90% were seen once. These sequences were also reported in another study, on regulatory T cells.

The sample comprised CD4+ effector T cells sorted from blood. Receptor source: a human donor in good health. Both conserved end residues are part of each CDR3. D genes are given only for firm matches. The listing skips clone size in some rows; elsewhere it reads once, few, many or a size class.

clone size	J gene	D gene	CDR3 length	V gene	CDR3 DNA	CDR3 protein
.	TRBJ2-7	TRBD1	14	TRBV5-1	TGCGCCAGCAGCTCCGGACAGGTTTCCTACGAGCAGTACTTC	CASSSGQVSYEQYF
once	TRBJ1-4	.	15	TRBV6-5	TGTGCCAGCAGCCAACGGGCTCCAGGGTATGAAAAACTGTTTTTT	CASSQRAPGYEKLFF
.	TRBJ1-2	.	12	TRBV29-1	TGCAGCGTGTTTAGGGTCCAATATGGCTACACCTTC	CSVFRVQYGYTF
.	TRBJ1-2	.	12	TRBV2	TGTGCCAGCAGTATCCAGGGCTATGGCTACACCTTC	CASSIQGYGYTF
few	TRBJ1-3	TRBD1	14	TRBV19	TGTGCCAGTAGAGGAAGACAGGGGGAAAACACCATATATTTT	CASRGRQGENTIYF
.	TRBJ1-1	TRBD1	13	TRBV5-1	TGCGCCGGCAGCTTGGGACAGGGCACTGAAGCTTTCTTT	CAGSLGQGTEAFF
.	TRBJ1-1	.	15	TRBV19	TGTGCCAGTAGTATAGACCAAGAGCGAAACACTGAAGCTTTCTTT	CASSIDQERNTEAFF
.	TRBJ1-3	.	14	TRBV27	TGTGCCAGCAGTTCCCTCCCCGCTGGAAACACCATATATTTT	CASSSLPAGNTIYF
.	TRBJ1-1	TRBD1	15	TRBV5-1	TGCGCCAGCAGCCTCTTGGGACAGGGGAACGGTGAAGCTTTCTTT	CASSLLGQGNGEAFF
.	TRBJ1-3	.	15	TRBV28	TGTGCCAGCGGTTTAACTGCGAGCTCTGGAAACACCATATATTTT	CASGLTASSGNTIYF
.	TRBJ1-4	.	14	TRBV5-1	TGCGCCAGCAGCTTTGGAGAGACTAATGAAAAACTGTTTTTT	CASSFGETNEKLFF
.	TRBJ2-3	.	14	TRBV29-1	TGCAGCGTTGACGGCCCGCTCCTGGCAGATACGCAGTATTTT	CSVDGPLLADTQYF
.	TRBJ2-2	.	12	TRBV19	TGTGCCACCGCAACGGTCACCGGGGAGCTGTTTTTT	CATATVTGELFF
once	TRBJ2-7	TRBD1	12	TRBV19	TGTGCCAGTAGTCGACAGGGACGGGAGCAGTACTTC	CASSRQGREQYF
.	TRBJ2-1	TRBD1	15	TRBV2	TGTGCCAGCAGAAACGGACAGGCAGGCAGGGATGAGCAGTTCTTC	CASRNGQAGRDEQFF
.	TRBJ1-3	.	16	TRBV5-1	TGCGCCAGCAGCCAGGCCGGGACACACTCTGGAAACACCATATATTTT	CASSQAGTHSGNTIYF
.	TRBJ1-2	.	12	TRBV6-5	TGTGCCAGCAGTAGGAGGGATTATGGCTACACCTTC	CASSRRDYGYTF
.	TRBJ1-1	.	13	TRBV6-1	TGTGCCAGCAGCCCCCCGGGGCGGGTTGAAGCTTTCTTT	CASSPPGRVEAFF
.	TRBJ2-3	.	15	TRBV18	TGTGCCAGCTCACCAAGGAGGGAGGCACCAGATACGCAGTATTTT	CASSPRREAPDTQYF
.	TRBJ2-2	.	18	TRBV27	TGTGCCAGCAGTTTATCGAGCAGGGTCCCTAATAGCACCGGGGAGCTGTTTTTT	CASSLSSRVPNSTGELFF
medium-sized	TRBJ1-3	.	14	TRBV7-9	TGTGCCAGCAGGAAGAAGGGACCTGGAAACACCATATATTTT	CASRKKGPGNTIYF
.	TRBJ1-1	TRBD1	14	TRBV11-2	TGTGCCAGCAGCTCCCGCGACAGGGGATCAAGAGCTTTCTTT	CASSSRDRGSRAFF
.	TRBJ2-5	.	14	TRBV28	TGTGCCAGCAGTTTGGGGGGCTCCCAAGAGACCCAGTACTTC	CASSLGGSQETQYF
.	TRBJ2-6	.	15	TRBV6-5	TGTGCCAGCAGTCCTGGGGGCTCTGGGGCCAACGTCCTGACTTTC	CASSPGGSGANVLTF
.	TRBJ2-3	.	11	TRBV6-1	TGTGCCAGCAGTGACGTCGGCTCGCAGTATTTT	CASSDVGSQYF
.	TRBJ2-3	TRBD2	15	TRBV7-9	TGTGCCAGCAGCCGGACTAGCGGGACCACAGATACGCAGTATTTT	CASSRTSGTTDTQYF
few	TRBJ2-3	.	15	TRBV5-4	TGTGCCACCTCAGCTTCGGCAGGGAATTCAGATACGCAGTATTTT	CATSASAGNSDTQYF
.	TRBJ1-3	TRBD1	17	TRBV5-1	TGCGCCAGCAGCCTCGAGGGGCCGACAGGGTCTGGAAACACCATATATTTT	CASSLEGPTGSGNTIYF
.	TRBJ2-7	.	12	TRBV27	TGTGCCAGCAGGTCAGGGGCCCGGGTCTTATCCTTC	CASRSGARVLSF
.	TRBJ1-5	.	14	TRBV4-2	TGTGCCAGCAGCCAAATACAGGGTAGTCAGCCCCAGCATTTT	CASSQIQGSQPQHF
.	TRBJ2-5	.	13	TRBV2	TGTGCCAGCAGTAAAGACATGACCTACGAGCGGTACTTC	CASSKDMTYERYF
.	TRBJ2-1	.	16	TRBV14	TGTGCCAGCAGCCAAGATAACAGTATATCCTACAATGAGCAGTTCTTC	CASSQDNSISYNEQFF
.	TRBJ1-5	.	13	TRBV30	TGTGCCTGGACCGCCCTACCGGGCCAGCCCCAGCATTTT	CAWTALPGQPQHF
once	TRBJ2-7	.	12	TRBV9	TGTGCCAGCAGCGTCCCAGGGAAGGAGCAGTACTTC	CASSVPGKEQYF
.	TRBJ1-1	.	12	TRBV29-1	TGCAGCGGGAAGACAGTGAACACTGAAGCTTTCTTT	CSGKTVNTEAFF
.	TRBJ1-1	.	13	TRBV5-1	TGCGCCAGCAGCTTCCCAGGGAGTACTGAAGCTTTCTTT	CASSFPGSTEAFF
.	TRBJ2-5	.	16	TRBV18	TGTGCCAGCTCACCCGGCAGCCTCGGGTCTTGGGAGACCCAGTACTTC	CASSPGSLGSWETQYF
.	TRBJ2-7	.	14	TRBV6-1	TGTGCCAGCACCCGGACAAGAACGTCCTACGAGCAGTACTTC	CASTRTRTSYEQYF
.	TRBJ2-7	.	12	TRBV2	TGTGCCAGCGGTGACACAGAGCACGAGCAGTACTTC	CASGDTEHEQYF
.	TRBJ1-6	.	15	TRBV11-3	TGTGCCAGCAGCTTACTCGGGAATTATAATTCACCCCTCCACTTT	CASSLLGNYNSPLHF
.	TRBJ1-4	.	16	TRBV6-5	TGTGCCAGCAGTTACTCGTCGTGGCGCCCGAATGAAAAACTGTTTTTT	CASSYSSWRPNEKLFF
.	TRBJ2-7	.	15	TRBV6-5	TGTGCCAGCAGAGAGAGGGAAAAGAGCTCCTACGAGCAGTACTTC	CASREREKSSYEQYF
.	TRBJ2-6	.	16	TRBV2	TGTGCCAGCAGCCCCGACAGGTCTCTCTGGGCCAACGTCCTGACTTTC	CASSPDRSLWANVLTF
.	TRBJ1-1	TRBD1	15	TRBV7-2	TGTGCCAGCAGTTTAACTGGACAGGGTGTGACTGAAGCTTTCTTT	CASSLTGQGVTEAFF
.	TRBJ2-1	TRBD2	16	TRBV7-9	TGTGCCAGCAGCCCTCTTAGGACTAGCGGGGACAATGAGCAGTTCTTC	CASSPLRTSGDNEQFF
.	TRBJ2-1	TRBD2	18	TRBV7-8	TGTGCCAGCAGCGAACCAGCCCGGACTAGCGGGAGTCGGTATGAGCAGTTCTTC	CASSEPARTSGSRYEQFF